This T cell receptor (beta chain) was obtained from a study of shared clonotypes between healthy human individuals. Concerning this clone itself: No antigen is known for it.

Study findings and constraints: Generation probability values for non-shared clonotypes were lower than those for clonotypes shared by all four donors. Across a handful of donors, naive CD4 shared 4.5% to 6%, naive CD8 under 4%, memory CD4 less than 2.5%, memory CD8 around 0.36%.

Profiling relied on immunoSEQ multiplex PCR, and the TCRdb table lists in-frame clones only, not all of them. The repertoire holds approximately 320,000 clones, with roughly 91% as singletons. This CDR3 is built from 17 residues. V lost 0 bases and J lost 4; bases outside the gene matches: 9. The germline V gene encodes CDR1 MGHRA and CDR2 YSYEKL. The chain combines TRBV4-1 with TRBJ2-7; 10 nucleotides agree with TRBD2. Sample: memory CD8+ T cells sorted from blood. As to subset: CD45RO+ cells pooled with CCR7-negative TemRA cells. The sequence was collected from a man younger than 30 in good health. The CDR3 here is CASSQDRASGGVYEQYF. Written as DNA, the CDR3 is TGCGCCAGCAGCCAAGATAGGGCCAGCGGGGGGGTATACGAGCAGTACTTC.